This entry lists 20 T cell receptor beta chains sequenced from one sample in a study of blood T cells in healthy people across ages. Sample-barcoded 5' priming and a J-beta primer mix drove a second PCR of about 6 to 12 cycles. TCRdb itself ran the 5' RACE reads through MiXCR, one entry per CDR3 protein. The sample consists of more than 1 million distinct CDR3 sequences, under 55% of them appearing once. The specimen sequenced was blood. These receptors came from a woman aged 55-70 years in good health.

This sequence joins TRBV7-2 and TRBJ2-4, with TRBD1 matching over 7 bases. The CDR3 has 17 amino acids. CDR1 and CDR2 (germline): SGHTA, FQGNSA. With V trimmed by 4 bases and J by 2 bases, 11 bases remained unmatched. The CDR3 DNA is TGTGCCAGCAGCTCAGGGGGTCGGCAGGGGACCAAAAACATTCAGTACTTC. Translating gives CASSSGGRQGTKNIQYF.

V usage is TRBV3-1 and J usage is TRBJ2-4, with TRBD2 matching 16 bases. V lost 2 bases, J lost 1 base, and 8 bases stayed unmatched. The V gene's germline CDR1 is LGHDT and CDR2 YNNKEL (reference sequence). The CDR3 sequence is 20 residues long. In DNA, the CDR3 is TGTGCCAGCAGCCAACAGCCGGGACTAGCGGGAGGGGAGGCCAAAAACATTCAGTACTTC. Protein sequence: CASSQQPGLAGGEAKNIQYF.

This clonotype has only a few counts. The chain links TRBV3-1 to TRBJ2-7, with TRBD2 matching 9 bases. The CDR3 consists of 15 residues. Trimming cost V 3 bases and J 3 bases; bases outside gene matches: 6. Germline V lookup: CDR1 LGHDT, CDR2 YNNKEL (reference sequence). CDR3 bases: TGTGCCAGCAGCCAGGGGGCTAGCGGGATCTACGAGCAGTACTTC. It specifies CASSQGASGIYEQYF.

The chain recombines TRBV12-5 with TRBJ2-1; the match to TRBD2 covers 7 bases. Looked up from germline, CDR1 is LGHNT and CDR2 is FRNRAP. The CDR3 has 17 amino acids. Trimming cost V 0 bases and J 4 bases; bases outside gene matches: 9. CDR3: CASGLVPIAGAYNEQFF. The CDR3, as DNA: TGTGCTAGTGGTTTGGTACCAATTGCGGGAGCGTACAATGAGCAGTTCTTC.

Only a few counts were recorded for this clonotype. The CDR3 coding sequence is TGCAGTGCTAGAGTTAGCGGGAGCCCTTACGAGCAGTACTTC. Its translation: CSARVSGSPYEQYF. The gene calls are TRBV20-1 and TRBJ2-7; 9 bases map to TRBD2. CDR3 length: 14 amino acids. Germline CDR1 is DFQATT and CDR2 is SNEGSKA (reference sequence). V dropped 1 base and J dropped 4; count of bases not matched to a gene: 5.

The CDR3 DNA is TGTGCCAGCTCACCACGGTCAGGGGGCTACCCCTACGAGCAGTACTTC. Translation gives CASSPRSGGYPYEQYF. The chain couples TRBV18 to TRBJ2-5; 8 nucleotides line up with TRBD1. The DNA matches TRBJ2-7 better at its end, which makes the J call doubtful. This CDR3 has 16 residues. Germline assignment: CDR1 KGHSH and CDR2 LQKENI.

The rearrangement links TRBV4-1 to TRBJ2-4; D possibly matches TRBD1 or TRBD2 (5 bases each). This CDR3 comprises 16 residues. V shed 8 bases and J shed 0 bases, with 17 bases lying between them. Germline CDR1 is MGHRA and CDR2 is YSYEKL. CDR3 coding DNA: TGCGCCAGCGACCCCACTGGGGGATTAGCCAAAAACATTCAGTACTTC. Residues: CASDPTGGLAKNIQYF.

In this sample, this clonotype turned up a few times. The CDR3 sequence: CSPMPKSSYNEQFF. CDR3 in DNA: TGCAGTCCTATGCCCAAGAGCTCCTACAATGAGCAGTTCTTC. The V gene is TRBV20-1, the J gene TRBJ2-1; D unclear. Germline CDR1 is DFQATT and CDR2 is SNEGSKA (reference sequence). V lost 8 bases, J lost 0 bases, and 14 bases lay in between. CDR3 length equals 14 residues.

This clonotype was detected a few times. CDR3 protein: CASSLTNSYEQYF. CDR3 DNA: TGTGCCAGCAGCCTGACAAATTCCTACGAGCAGTACTTC. The rearrangement uses TRBV28 and TRBJ2-7, with D uncertain. Trimming stripped 6 bases from V and 1 base from J, with 10 bases between. The CDR3 is 13 residues long. The V gene's germline CDR1 is MDHEN and CDR2 SYDVKM. Using reference TRBV28 and TRBJ2-7 for the parts outside the CDR3, the full variable domain is DVKVTQSSRYLVKRTGEKVFLECVQDMDHENMFWYRQDPGLGLRLIYFSYDVKMKEKGDIPEGYSVSREKKERFSLILESASTNQTSMYLCASSLTNSYEQYFGPGTRLTVT.

This clonotype was recorded many times. The chain joins TRBV7-2 to TRBJ2-3, with 11 bases identical to TRBD2. CDR3 length: 15 residues. J lost 1 base, V lost 5 bases, and 2 bases had no gene match. Germline-derived CDR1 and CDR2 are SGHTA and FQGNSA. The DNA for the CDR3 is TGTGCCAGCAGCCAGACTAGCGGGGGCACAGATACGCAGTATTTT. Amino acids: CASSQTSGGTDTQYF.

This chain joins TRBV20-1 and TRBJ2-1, with 7 nucleotides matching TRBD1. The J call may be mistaken, given a closer DNA end match to TRBJ2-7. Germline CDR1 reads DFQATT; CDR2 reads SNEGSKA (reference sequence). The CDR3 is made up of 13 amino acids. The CDR3 region has the DNA TGCAGTGCTCGCGACAGGGCGGACAATGAGCAGTACTTC. Translating gives CSARDRADNEQYF.

This chain connects TRBV29-1 to TRBJ2-2, with D unresolved. This CDR3 spans 11 amino acids. With 7 bases removed from V and 5 bases from J, the gap between germline ends came to 8 bases. The germline V gene encodes CDR1 SQVTM and CDR2 ANQGSEA. DNA of the CDR3: TGCAGCGGCCAGAGGACCGGGGAGCTGTTTTTT. This codes for CSGQRTGELFF.

The gene calls are TRBV5-1 and TRBJ2-5; 11 nucleotides align to TRBD1. The DNA end is a closer match to TRBJ2-7, so the J assignment may be wrong. CDR3 length equals 14 residues. Germline loops: CDR1 SGHRS, CDR2 YFSETQ. The CDR3 bases are TGCGCCAGCAGCATGGGACAGGGGGGCGGCGAGCAGTACTTC. This gives the protein CASSMGQGGGEQYF.

This clonotype was picked up one time. CDR3 in amino acids: CASSGRTQRGEQYF. The CDR3 bases are TGTGCCAGCAGCGGGCGGACACAACGTGGCGAGCAGTACTTC. V and J are TRBV7-8 and TRBJ2-7; D may be TRBD1 (5 bases). Germline CDR1 reads SGHVS; CDR2 reads FQNEAQ. The CDR3 runs 14 residues. Trimming took 5 bases from V and 6 from J, leaving 17 bases between them. The variable domain in full, completed from reference TRBV7-8 and TRBJ2-7, reads GAGVSQSPRYKVAKRGQDVALRCDPISGHVSLFWYQQALGQGPEFLTYFQNEAQLDKSGLPSDRFFAERPEGSVSTLKIQRTQQEDSAVYLCASSGRTQRGEQYFGPGTRLTVT.

The rearrangement uses TRBV9 and TRBJ2-7; no firm D call. Germline V gives CDR1 SGDLS, CDR2 YYNGEE. The germline V and J ends were trimmed by 0 bases and 3 bases, with 10 bases remaining between them. CDR3 length: 14 amino acids. CDR3 bases: TGTGCCAGCAGCGTAGTATCAGATTTCTACGAGCAGTACTTC. Amino acid sequence: CASSVVSDFYEQYF.

The gene calls are TRBV27 and TRBJ1-2; D is undetermined. Germline V gene lookup returns CDR1 MNHEY and CDR2 SMNVEV (reference sequence). Deletions cut 2 bases from V and 5 bases from J, with 9 bases between. The CDR3 is 13 residues long. CDR3 protein: CASSLDPRYGYTF. As DNA, the CDR3 is TGTGCCAGCAGTTTAGATCCCCGTTATGGCTACACCTTC.

This clonotype was seen a few times. The rearrangement links TRBV19 to TRBJ2-3; tentatively, D is TRBD1 (6 bases). Germline values: CDR1 LNHDA, CDR2 SQIVND (reference sequence). The V gene lost 4 bases and the J gene lost 3 bases, with 17 bases spanning the gap. The CDR3 contains 16 residues. Here the CDR3 reads CASSTSRGFWTDTQYF. The CDR3 DNA follows: TGTGCCAGTAGTACGAGCAGGGGATTTTGGACAGATACGCAGTATTTT.

This chain links TRBV14 with TRBJ2-6; 7 nucleotides line up with TRBD1. This CDR3 has 17 residues. J was trimmed by 1 base and V by 1 base; bases with no gene match: 4. The germline gives CDR1 SGHDN, CDR2 FVKESK. CDR3 sequence reads: CASSQVRGLSGANVLTF. CDR3 DNA sequence: TGTGCCAGCAGCCAAGTAAGGGGGCTATCTGGGGCCAACGTCCTGACTTTC.

This chain links TRBV6-5 with TRBJ2-1; 8 nucleotides line up with TRBD2. The assigned J gene may be wrong: the sequence end matches TRBJ2-7 better. CDR1 and CDR2 from the germline V gene are MNHEY and SVGAGI. CDR3 size: 16 residues. CDR3 region: CASSYSKAGAYNEQYF. The CDR3 bases are TGTGCCAGCAGTTACTCGAAAGCGGGGGCCTACAATGAGCAGTACTTC.

Turning to this clonotype: Compared with germline, one end of the junction differs, possibly owing to a read error. V and J are TRBV11-2 and TRBJ2-1; TRBD1 matches 8 bases. Germline V gives CDR1 SGHAT, CDR2 FQNNGV. CDR3 size: 14 residues. The CDR3 region is CATSLAGGNNEQFF. The CDR3 DNA reads TGTGCCACCAGCCTGGCAGGGGGCAACAATGAGCAGTTCTTC.